These 11 T cell receptor beta chains share one sample of origin, sequenced in a study of T cell responses to AZD1222 COVID-19 vaccine. Produced via immunoSEQ multiplex PCR; TCRdb's table is partial and in-frame only. Among 100,000 or so clones listed, more than 70% were seen once. This specimen was peripheral blood, taken 28 days after the second AZD1222 dose. These receptors were collected from an adult who received the AZD1222 COVID-19 vaccine.

The chain is built from TRBV5-1 and TRBJ1-1, with 8 bases fitting TRBD1. The CDR3 is made up of 15 amino acids. With V trimmed by 3 bases and J by 0 bases, 4 bases remained unmatched. The germline CDR1 and CDR2 sequences are SGHRS and YFSETQ. CDR3 region: CASSSAGGLNTEAFF. CDR3 nucleotide sequence: TGCGCCAGCAGCTCCGCAGGGGGCCTGAACACTGAAGCTTTCTTT.

V and J are TRBV5-8 and TRBJ2-3; no reliable D call. V was cut by 8 bases and J by 4 bases, with 14 bases left in between. Germline CDR1 SGHTS, CDR2 YDEGEE. This CDR3 has 13 amino acids. The CDR3 nucleotides are TGTGCCAGTACCGAGTGGGGATCAGATACGCAGTATTTT. As protein: CASTEWGSDTQYF.

The V and J genes are TRBV5-1 and TRBJ2-4; 7 nucleotides agree with TRBD2. The trim removed 6 bases at V and 2 bases at J, leaving 8 bases unmatched. Looked up from germline, CDR1 is SGHRS and CDR2 is YFSETQ. The CDR3 extends over 15 amino acids. The CDR3 is CASTQEGGTKNIQYF. The CDR3 nucleotides are TGCGCCAGCACCCAGGAGGGAGGGACCAAAAACATTCAGTACTTC.

V usage is TRBV9 and J usage is TRBJ1-3; no reliable D call. The V end was cut by 0 bases, the J end by 4 bases, with 8 bases between. Germline-derived CDR1 and CDR2 are SGDLS and YYNGEE. CDR3 size: 14 residues. The CDR3 DNA is TGTGCCAGCAGCGTAGCGGAGCAGGGAAACACCATATATTTT. Translated: CASSVAEQGNTIYF.

This chain links TRBV5-6 with TRBJ2-7, with TRBD1 matching 9 bases. This CDR3 is 15 amino acids long. CDR1 is SGHDT, CDR2 YYEEEE, per germline. Losses at the gene ends were 3 bases for V and 6 bases for J; bases not matched to a gene: 10. The CDR3 DNA reads as TGTGCCAGCAGCTGGATCGGGACAGGGCAATTCGAGCAGTACTTC. Translated, it gives CASSWIGTGQFEQYF. Supplemented by reference TRBV5-6 and TRBJ2-7, the full variable domain reads DAGVTQSPTHLIKTRGQQVTLRCSPKSGHDTVSWYQQALGQGPQFIFQYYEEEERQRGNFPDRFSGHQFPNYSSELNVNALLLGDSALYLCASSWIGTGQFEQYFGPGTRLTVT.

This chain joins TRBV10-1 and TRBJ2-5; D unclear. Per the germline V gene, CDR1 is WNHNN and CDR2 is SYGVQD (reference sequence). The CDR3 runs to 12 residues. The V end lost 6 bases, the J end lost 7 bases, and 12 bases lay between the germline ends. CDR3 sequence (DNA): TGCGCCAGCAGGGGAATAACGGGGACCCAGTACTTC. Protein product: CASRGITGTQYF.

The genes are TRBV29-1 and TRBJ1-2; D not resolved. CDR1 and CDR2 from the germline V gene are SQVTM and ANQGSEA. The CDR3 has 13 residues. V was pared by 2 bases and J by 2 bases, with 9 bases between. The CDR3 nucleotides read TGCAGCGTTGAAAGTTCCAAGAACTATGGCTACACCTTC. This codes for CSVESSKNYGYTF.

CDR3 DNA sequence: TGTGCCAGCAGTTACACGGAAACCGGGGAGCTGTTTTTT. Its translation is CASSYTETGELFF. The V and J genes are TRBV2 and TRBJ2-2; the D is unclear. The V end was cut by 5 bases, the J end by 5 bases, with 9 bases between. The CDR3 extends over 13 amino acids. The germline V gene has CDR1 SNHLY and CDR2 FYNNEI.

This chain links TRBV5-1 with TRBJ2-1; D might be TRBD1 (6 bases). The CDR3 loop spans 15 amino acids. Per germline, CDR1 SGHRS and CDR2 YFSETQ. Trimming cost V 4 bases and J 6 bases, with 17 bases left between them. The CDR3 loop reads CASSPPARGGNEQFF. Written as DNA, the CDR3 is TGCGCCAGCAGCCCCCCCGCCAGGGGCGGCAATGAGCAGTTCTTC. The full variable domain, with the rest looked up from reference TRBV5-1 and TRBJ2-1, is KAGVTQTPRYLIKTRGQQVTLSCSPISGHRSVSWYQQTPGQGLQFLFEYFSETQRNKGNFPGRFSGRQFSNSRSEMNVSTLELGDSALYLCASSPPARGGNEQFFGPGTRLTVL.

The CDR3 protein is CSVTDLAGPGGEQFF. In nucleotides, the CDR3 is TGCAGCGTTACCGACCTAGCGGGCCCAGGGGGTGAGCAGTTCTTC. The chain joins TRBV29-1 to TRBJ2-1, with a possible D match to TRBD2 (8 bases). CDR1 and CDR2 (germline): SQVTM, ANQGSEA. V gave up 5 bases and J gave up 9 bases, with 23 bases separating them. The CDR3 spans 15 residues.

The J gene is TRBJ1-3, the V gene TRBV5-1; D gene ambiguous. The germline V gene encodes CDR1 SGHRS and CDR2 YFSETQ. This CDR3 comprises 14 residues. Trimming removed 3 bases at V and 0 bases at J, with 7 bases between. In DNA form, the CDR3 reads TGCGCCAGCAGCTGGGCAAGCTCTGGAAACACCATATATTTT. Its protein product is CASSWASSGNTIYF.